This TCR beta chain is drawn from a study of T-cell reconstitution after alpha-beta-depleted transplantation in children. Study-level findings and limits: At the one-year point after transplant, T-cell counts and TCRbeta diversity were found to come mostly from T cells that had been newly produced. Several hundred expanded graft clones reportedly supplied alpha-beta T cells about two months after transplant.

The table lists this clonotype with many counts. Antigen: not known. The ends were cut back, 4 bases at V and 5 bases at J, with 17 bases in the middle. Germline loops: CDR1 SGHTA, CDR2 FQGNSA. There are 16 residues in the CDR3. The TCRbeta library was prepared with unique molecular identifiers. One entry per CDR3 protein results from TCRdb running MiXCR on the PCR reads. Here the sample spans around 580,000 distinct CDR3 sequences, 23% being singletons. The chain uses TRBV7-2 and TRBJ1-4, with D possibly matching TRBD1 (5 bases). This TCR derives from a boy under three years old who had a stem cell transplant for acute myeloid leukemia, so the T cells may come from the graft donor. This sample comprised PBMCs, mostly from graft donor cells, obtained 360 days after TCRalphabeta/CD19-depleted stem cell transplant. CDR3 nucleotides: TGTGCCAGCAGCTGGAGGGTCCAGGGTCCCAATGAAAAACTGTTTTTT. It codes for CASSWRVQGPNEKLFF.